The following is a T cell receptor beta chain sequence with its context. The entry originates in a study of blood T cell repertoires in COVID-19. Study background: Specimens from acute and convalescent COVID-19 originated in the United States, Italy and Spain. Nucleic acid was either cDNA or gDNA, and it came from T cells, B-cell-depleted T cells, or PBMCs.

Germline-derived CDR1 and CDR2 are SGHNT and YENEEA. The V segment lost 2 bases and the J segment 1 base; nucleotides outside the gene matches: 7. There are 17 residues in the CDR3. Under the authors' procedure: Amplification of reference gene primers was used by the study to estimate nucleated cell counts. Assay used: immunoSEQ multiplex PCR; TCRdb lists only in-frame clones, some missing. V, J and clone size were drawn from that table, and D and trimming were deduced from the DNA. The sample lists fewer than 250,000 clones; roughly 80% were seen once. Sequencing input: peripheral blood. This sequence was found in a woman of 80 years or more with acute or convalescent COVID-19. V gene TRBV11-3 combines with J gene TRBJ2-4; 8 bases map to TRBD2. The CDR3 sequence: CASSLTSGGGAKNIQYF. DNA for the CDR3: TGTGCCAGCAGCTTAACCTCCGGCGGGGGGGCCAAAAACATTCAGTACTTC.